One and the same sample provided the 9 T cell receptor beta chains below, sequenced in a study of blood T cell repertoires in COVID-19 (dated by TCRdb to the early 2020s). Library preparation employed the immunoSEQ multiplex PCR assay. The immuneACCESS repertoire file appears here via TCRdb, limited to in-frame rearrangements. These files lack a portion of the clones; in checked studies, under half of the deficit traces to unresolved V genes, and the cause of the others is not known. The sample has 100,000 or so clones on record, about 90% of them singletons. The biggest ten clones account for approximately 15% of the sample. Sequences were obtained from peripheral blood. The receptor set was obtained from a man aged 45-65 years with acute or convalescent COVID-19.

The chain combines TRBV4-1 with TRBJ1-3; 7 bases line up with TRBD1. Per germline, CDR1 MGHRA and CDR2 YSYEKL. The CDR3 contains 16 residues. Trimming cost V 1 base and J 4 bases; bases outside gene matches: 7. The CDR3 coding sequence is TGCGCCAGCAGCCAAGGAGGCAGGGGGACAGGAAACACCATATATTTT. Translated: CASSQGGRGTGNTIYF.

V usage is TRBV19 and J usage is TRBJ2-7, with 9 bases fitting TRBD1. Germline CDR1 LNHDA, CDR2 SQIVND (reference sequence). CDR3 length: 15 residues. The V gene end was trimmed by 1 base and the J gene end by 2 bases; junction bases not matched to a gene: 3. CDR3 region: CASSIAGQGPYEQYF. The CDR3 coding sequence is TGTGCCAGTAGTATAGCTGGACAGGGGCCCTACGAGCAGTACTTC.

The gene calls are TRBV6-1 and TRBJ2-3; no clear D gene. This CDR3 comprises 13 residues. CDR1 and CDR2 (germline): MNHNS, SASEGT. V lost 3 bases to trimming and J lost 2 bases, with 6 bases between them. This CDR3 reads CASSDRYTDTQYF. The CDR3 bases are TGTGCCAGCAGTGACAGATACACAGATACGCAGTATTTT.

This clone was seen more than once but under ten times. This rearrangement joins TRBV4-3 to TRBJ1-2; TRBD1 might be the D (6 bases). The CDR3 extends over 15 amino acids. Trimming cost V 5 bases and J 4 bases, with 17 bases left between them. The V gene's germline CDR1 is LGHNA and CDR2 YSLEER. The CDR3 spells CASSSTLRGVYGYTF. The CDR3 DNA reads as TGCGCCAGCAGCAGCACGCTCAGGGGCGTCTATGGCTACACCTTC.

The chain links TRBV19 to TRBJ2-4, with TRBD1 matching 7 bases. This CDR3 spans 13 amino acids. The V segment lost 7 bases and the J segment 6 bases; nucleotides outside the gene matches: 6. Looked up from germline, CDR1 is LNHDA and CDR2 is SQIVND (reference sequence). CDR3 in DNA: TGTGCCAGTATCCCGACAGGGAGAAACATTCAGTACTTC. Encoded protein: CASIPTGRNIQYF.

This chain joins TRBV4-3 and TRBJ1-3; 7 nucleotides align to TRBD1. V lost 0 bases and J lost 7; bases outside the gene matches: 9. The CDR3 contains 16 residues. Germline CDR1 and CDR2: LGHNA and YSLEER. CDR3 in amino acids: CASSQDVMARGNTIYF. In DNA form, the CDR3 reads TGCGCCAGCAGCCAAGATGTGATGGCCAGGGGGAACACCATATATTTT.

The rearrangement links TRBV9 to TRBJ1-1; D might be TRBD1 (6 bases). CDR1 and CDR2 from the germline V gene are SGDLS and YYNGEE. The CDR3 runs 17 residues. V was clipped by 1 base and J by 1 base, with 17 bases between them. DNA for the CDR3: TGTGCCAGCAGCGTAATGGCCATGTCGGACAGGAACACTGAAGCTTTCTTT. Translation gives CASSVMAMSDRNTEAFF.

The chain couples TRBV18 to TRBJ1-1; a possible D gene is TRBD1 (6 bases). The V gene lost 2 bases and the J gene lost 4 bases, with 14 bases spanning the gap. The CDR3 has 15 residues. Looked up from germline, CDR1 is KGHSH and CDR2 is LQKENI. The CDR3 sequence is CASSPGGTRSTEAFF. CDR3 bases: TGTGCCAGCTCACCAGGGGGCACGAGGAGCACTGAAGCTTTCTTT.

The chain's CDR3 is CASTGQGVSTDTQYF. Written as DNA, the CDR3 is TGTGCCAGCACGGGACAGGGGGTTAGCACAGATACGCAGTATTTT. The chain links TRBV2 to TRBJ2-3; TRBD1 aligns across 11 bases. The V gene's germline CDR1 is SNHLY and CDR2 FYNNEI. This CDR3 has 15 residues. After removal of 7 bases from V and 0 bases from J, the junction contained 3 bases not matched to a gene.